A single sample gave rise to the 19 T cell receptor beta chains below, sequenced in a study of cytomegalovirus exposure and HLA in healthy donors. PCR involved 60 Vbeta and 13 Jbeta primers. Data came from immunoSEQ multiplex PCR; TCRdb stores just in-frame clones and leaves some out. The sample carries over 200,000 clones, about 80% recorded once. The sequenced material came from PBMCs. The origin of the receptors is a man aged 40-50 years in good health and CMV-seropositive.

CDR3: CASSSTAGRGETQYF. The DNA of the CDR3 is TGTGCCAGCAGCTCGACAGCGGGACGGGGGGAGACCCAGTACTTC. This chain connects TRBV5-4 to TRBJ2-5, with TRBD2 matching over 7 bases. Germline loops: CDR1 SGHNT, CDR2 YYREEE (reference sequence). J gave up 5 bases and V 3 bases, and 10 bases lay outside the gene matches. There are 15 residues in the CDR3.

The chain links TRBV27 to TRBJ2-7; 8 positions match TRBD1. This CDR3 is 14 amino acids long. Trimming at V came to 5 bases and at J to 3 bases, leaving 6 bases not matched to a gene. Germline V gene lookup returns CDR1 MNHEY and CDR2 SMNVEV (reference sequence). The CDR3 region has the DNA TGTGCCAGCAGTCCCACAGGGGGAGACTACGAGCAGTACGTC. It specifies CASSPTGGDYEQYV.

The rearrangement joins TRBV2 to TRBJ1-5, with D possibly TRBD1 on 5 matching bases. Germline loops: CDR1 SNHLY, CDR2 FYNNEI. The CDR3 covers 14 residues. V lost 3 bases and J lost 3, with 9 bases in between. CDR3 residues: CASSDETVNQPQHF. DNA for the CDR3: TGTGCCAGCAGTGACGAGACAGTCAATCAGCCCCAGCATTTT.

The chain has TRBV4-1 and TRBJ2-5; the match to TRBD2 covers 8 bases. Trimming at V came to 0 bases and at J to 5 bases, leaving 8 bases not matched to a gene. CDR3 length: 16 residues. The germline V gene encodes CDR1 MGHRA and CDR2 YSYEKL. CDR3: CASSQDRSGTEETQYF. In DNA, the CDR3 is TGCGCCAGCAGCCAAGATCGTAGCGGGACGGAGGAGACCCAGTACTTC.

The CDR3 loop reads CASSRGTASGNTIYF. The DNA of the CDR3 is TGTGCCAGCAGTCGAGGGACAGCCTCTGGAAACACCATATATTTT. The gene calls are TRBV6-5 and TRBJ1-3, with TRBD1 matching 7 bases. J was trimmed by 0 bases and V by 5 bases; bases with no gene match: 4. This CDR3 contains 15 residues. Germline CDR1 reads MNHEY; CDR2 reads SVGAGI.

This chain connects TRBV4-1 to TRBJ2-1, with a tentative D call TRBD1 (6 bases). The CDR3 totals 15 residues. V lost 4 bases and J 6 bases, leaving 16 bases between the germline ends. Germline V gene data show CDR1 as MGHRA and CDR2 as YSYEKL. Here the CDR3 reads CASSPRGRGTNEQFF. As DNA, the CDR3 is TGCGCCAGCAGCCCCCGTGGCAGGGGTACCAATGAGCAGTTCTTC.

The chain joins TRBV5-1 to TRBJ2-1; D is uncertain. The CDR3 covers 17 residues. V lost 2 bases to trimming and J lost 0 bases, with 15 bases between them. The germline V gene encodes CDR1 SGHRS and CDR2 YFSETQ. DNA for the CDR3: TGCGCCAGCAGCTTAGAGGCCAGTCTGCGCTCCTACAATGAGCAGTTCTTC. As protein: CASSLEASLRSYNEQFF.

CDR3 coding DNA: TGTGCCAGCAGCTCAGTGACTAGCGGGAGACCCTACGAGCAGTACGTC. This encodes CASSSVTSGRPYEQYV. The V and J genes are TRBV7-9 and TRBJ2-7, with 12 bases aligning to TRBD2. CDR1 and CDR2 (germline): SEHNR, FQNEAQ (reference sequence). The CDR3 has 16 residues. The V gene end was trimmed by 4 bases and the J gene end by 2 bases; junction bases not matched to a gene: 6.

The chain employs TRBV2 and TRBJ2-4; 9 nucleotides align to TRBD2. The V gene's germline CDR1 is SNHLY and CDR2 FYNNEI. The CDR3 loop spans 16 amino acids. V was clipped by 7 bases and J by 0 bases; unmatched bases: 7. The CDR3 is CASNLLSGGAKNIQYF. The DNA for the CDR3 is TGTGCCAGCAACCTCCTTAGCGGGGGAGCCAAAAACATTCAGTACTTC.

This clone was counted a single time. The chain uses TRBV4-1 and TRBJ1-2; D is perhaps TRBD1 (6 bases). Germline CDR1 reads MGHRA; CDR2 reads YSYEKL. The V end lost 0 bases, the J end lost 4 bases, and 18 bases lay between the germline ends. This CDR3 has 17 residues. The CDR3 DNA reads TGCGCCAGCAGCCAAGATGTCGGGACATTGACGGGCTATGGCTACACCTTC. It translates to CASSQDVGTLTGYGYTF.

This chain connects TRBV5-4 to TRBJ2-1; 13 nucleotides match TRBD2. Germline CDR1 and CDR2: SGHNT and YYREEE (reference sequence). V lost 4 bases, J lost 8 bases, and 6 bases stayed unmatched. The CDR3 is 15 amino acids. DNA of the CDR3: TGTGCCAGCAGCGCAACTAGCGGGGGGGGGTATGAGCAGTTCTTC. Encoded protein: CASSATSGGGYEQFF.

In regard to this clone: Different DNA sequences within this sample yield the same CDR3. The J gene is TRBJ1-1, the V gene TRBV27; 7 nucleotides match TRBD1. Unmatched junction bases numbered 5, after V lost 5 bases and J lost 2 bases. This CDR3 region has 14 residues. From germline, CDR1 is MNHEY and CDR2 SMNVEV (reference sequence). The chain's CDR3 is CASSPGTANTEAFF. CDR3 bases: TGTGCCAGCAGTCCCGGGACAGCAAACACTGAAGCTTTCTTT.

The chain carries TRBV7-9 and TRBJ2-1; 12 bases align to TRBD2. The V gene end was trimmed by 8 bases and the J gene end by 7 bases; junction bases not matched to a gene: 6. The CDR3 spans 14 residues. Germline-derived CDR1 and CDR2 are SEHNR and FQNEAQ (reference sequence). CDR3 region: CASFLAGGPNEQFF. The DNA for the CDR3 is TGTGCCAGCTTCCTAGCGGGAGGGCCGAATGAGCAGTTCTTC.

The J gene is TRBJ1-3, the V gene TRBV6-1; unclear D gene. The length of the CDR3 is 12 residues. Germline CDR1 and CDR2: MNHNS and SASEGT. V lost 6 bases and J 9 bases, leaving 12 bases between the germline ends. The CDR3 protein is CASSASVGTIYF. The CDR3 DNA follows: TGTGCCAGCAGCGCCTCCGTCGGCACCATATATTTT.

This chain connects TRBV19 to TRBJ1-2, with 9 positions matching TRBD1. The CDR3 spans 16 residues. Germline CDR1 LNHDA, CDR2 SQIVND (reference sequence). J lost 6 bases, V lost 6 bases, and 14 bases had no gene match. The CDR3 here is CASRNPRDRVSNGYTF. As DNA, the CDR3 is TGTGCCAGTAGAAACCCCCGGGACAGGGTGTCGAATGGCTACACCTTC.

This clone showed up just a few times. This chain links TRBV6-6 with TRBJ1-1; D gene ambiguous. The V gene's germline CDR1 is MNHNY and CDR2 SVGAGI (reference sequence). With 5 bases removed from V and 2 bases from J, the gap between germline ends came to 9 bases. The CDR3 runs 13 residues. CDR3: CASSTQHNTEAFF. CDR3 sequence (DNA): TGTGCCAGCAGTACCCAACATAACACTGAAGCTTTCTTT.

The J gene is TRBJ2-5, the V gene TRBV6-5; maybe TRBD1 (7 bases). Trimming removed 2 bases from V and 5 bases from J, with 15 bases in between. The germline V gene encodes CDR1 MNHEY and CDR2 SVGAGI. This CDR3 region has 15 residues. The CDR3 DNA reads TGTGCCAGCAGTTACCAAGCAGGGGGACTGGAGACCCAGTACTTC. This sequence encodes CASSYQAGGLETQYF.

This chain uses TRBV12-1 with TRBJ2-5; the tabulated D call, TRBD2, remains unverified against the DNA. TRBV12-1 corresponds to a pseudogene. The CDR3 totals 16 residues. The CDR3 is CASSWTASGRRETQYF. As DNA, the CDR3 is TGTGCCAGCAGCTGGACGGCTAGCGGGCGGCGGGAGACCCAGTACTTC.

The gene calls are TRBV2 and TRBJ1-5, with D uncertain. V was trimmed by 3 bases and J by 0 bases, leaving 6 bases between them. CDR3 length equals 14 residues. From germline, CDR1 is SNHLY and CDR2 FYNNEI. The CDR3 DNA reads as TGTGCCAGCAGTGAGTCTTATAGCAATCAGCCCCAGCATTTT. It codes for CASSESYSNQPQHF. Together with reference TRBV2 and TRBJ1-5, the CDR3 gives the full variable domain: EPEVTQTPSHQVTQMGQEVILRCVPISNHLYFYWYRQILGQKVEFLVSFYNNEISEKSEIFDDQFSVERPDGSNFTLKIRSTKLEDSAMYFCASSESYSNQPQHFGDGTRLSIL.